The present T cell receptor beta chain was sequenced within a study of blood T cell repertoires in COVID-19. The wider study: Samples taken during acute and convalescent COVID-19 were collected in the United States, Italy and Spain.

Participants spanned ages about 18 to 100 years and resided in fewer than 30 US areas. This CDR3 comprises 16 residues. Germline V gene lookup returns CDR1 SGHDT and CDR2 YYEEEE. J lost 0 bases, V lost 1 base, and 4 bases had no gene match. Methods used by the authors: How many nucleated cells were present was estimated from reference gene primer amplification. The assay was immunoSEQ multiplex PCR, and TCRdb's table has in-frame clones only and misses some. V and J calls plus clone size are reproduced from that table; the DNA served to infer D and trimming. The table lists about 400,000 clones, over 75% of them singletons.

The rearrangement links TRBV5-6 to TRBJ2-5; TRBD1 matches at 9 bases. Sequencing was carried out using PBMCs or T cells enriched from blood (not recorded which). This clonotype was obtained from a woman in her 30s who had recovered from COVID-19. This CDR3 reads CASSLSGTGYQETQYF. The CDR3 DNA reads as TGTGCCAGCAGCTTGAGTGGGACAGGGTACCAAGAGACCCAGTACTTC.